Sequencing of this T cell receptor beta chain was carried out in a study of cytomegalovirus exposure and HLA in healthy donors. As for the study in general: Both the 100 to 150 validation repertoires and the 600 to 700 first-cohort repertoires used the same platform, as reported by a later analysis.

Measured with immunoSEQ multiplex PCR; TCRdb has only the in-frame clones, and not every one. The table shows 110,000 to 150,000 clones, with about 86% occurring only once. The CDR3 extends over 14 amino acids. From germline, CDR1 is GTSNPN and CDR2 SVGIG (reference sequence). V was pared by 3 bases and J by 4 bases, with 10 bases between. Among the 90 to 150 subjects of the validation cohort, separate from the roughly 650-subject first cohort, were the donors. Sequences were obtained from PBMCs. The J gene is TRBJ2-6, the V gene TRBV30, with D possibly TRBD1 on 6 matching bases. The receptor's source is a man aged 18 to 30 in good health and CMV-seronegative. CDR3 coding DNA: TGTGCCTGGAGCATCCAGGGGGGGGCCAACGTCCTGACTTTC. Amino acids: CAWSIQGGANVLTF.